Presented here are 20 T cell receptor beta chains from one specimen sequenced in a study of shared clonotypes between healthy human individuals. Only in-frame clones appear in the TCRdb table, and some are missing; sequencing was by immunoSEQ multiplex PCR. This table holds fewer than 1.6 million clones, 98% to 99% found once. The specimen was naive CD4+ T cells sorted from blood. Subset given: CD45RA+ positively selected. The receptors stem from a man aged 25 to 40 in good health.

The V call is TRBV2, the J call TRBJ1-5, with 7 positions matching TRBD1. V was pared by 5 bases and J by 5 bases, with 6 bases of the junction left unmatched. CDR3 length: 14 residues. Germline loops: CDR1 SNHLY, CDR2 FYNNEI. The CDR3, as DNA: TGTGCCAGCAGTTACGGGACAGTCGATCAGCCCCAGCATTTT. Its protein product is CASSYGTVDQPQHF.

Written as DNA, the CDR3 is TGTGCCAGCACCCGGAACGGGCAGGGGGCTGGGGAGACCCAGTACTTC. This sequence encodes CASTRNGQGAGETQYF. The V call is TRBV18, the J call TRBJ2-5; 8 bases fit TRBD1. Germline V gene data show CDR1 as KGHSH and CDR2 as LQKENI. After removal of 8 bases from V and 5 bases from J, the junction contained 16 bases not matched to a gene. The CDR3 consists of 16 residues.

Remarks on this clone: Other DNA sequences in the sample encode the same CDR3. The V gene is TRBV5-1, the J gene TRBJ1-2; tentatively, D is TRBD1 (5 bases). This CDR3 contains 14 residues. Trimming shortened V by 4 bases and J by 0 bases, and 10 bases separated the two germline ends. From germline, CDR1 is SGHRS and CDR2 YFSETQ. The CDR3 sequence: CASSTGTANYGYTF. In DNA form, the CDR3 reads TGCGCCAGCAGCACAGGCACAGCTAACTATGGCTACACCTTC.

The chain is built from TRBV14 and TRBJ1-4; D possibly corresponds to TRBD1 (6 bases). V lost 1 base to trimming and J lost 8 bases, with 14 bases between them. Germline CDR1 and CDR2: SGHDN and FVKESK. This CDR3 spans 15 amino acids. The CDR3 loop is CASSQVRGAGEKLFF. For the CDR3, the DNA is TGTGCCAGCAGCCAAGTGCGGGGGGCGGGAGAAAAACTGTTTTTT.

This chain links TRBV27 with TRBJ1-5; 10 bases fit TRBD1. The germline CDR1 and CDR2 sequences are MNHEY and SMNVEV (reference sequence). CDR3 length: 17 residues. The ends lost 5 bases at V and 2 bases at J; junction bases unmatched: 9. CDR3 nucleotide sequence: TGTGCCAGCAGTCCGGGACAGGGGATAGGTCGCAATCAGCCCCAGCATTTT. This translates into CASSPGQGIGRNQPQHF.

V usage is TRBV6-1 and J usage is TRBJ1-2; D gene uncertain. Germline V gives CDR1 MNHNS, CDR2 SASEGT. V gave up 0 bases and J gave up 5 bases, with 16 bases separating them. This CDR3 has 16 amino acids. This CDR3 reads CASSEAAGVGGYGYTF. The CDR3 coding sequence is TGTGCCAGCAGTGAAGCCGCCGGGGTTGGAGGGTATGGCTACACCTTC.

The rearrangement uses TRBV7-9 and TRBJ2-3, with D perhaps matching TRBD2 (5 bases). The V gene's germline CDR1 is SEHNR and CDR2 FQNEAQ (reference sequence). The CDR3 runs 14 residues. Trimming left V 2 bases short and J 3 bases short, with 9 bases between. CDR3 sequence reads: CASSLRGNTDTQYF. The CDR3 nucleotides are TGTGCCAGCAGCTTACGGGGTAATACAGATACGCAGTATTTT.

The V call is TRBV18, the J call TRBJ1-2, with TRBD1 as a possible D gene (5 bases). The CDR3 spans 15 residues. The ends were cut back, 0 bases at V and 4 bases at J, with 12 bases in the middle. CDR1 is KGHSH and CDR2 is LQKENI in the germline V gene. The CDR3 spells CASSPPEGLGYGYTF. The CDR3, as DNA: TGTGCCAGCTCACCACCGGAGGGGTTGGGCTATGGCTACACCTTC.

The gene calls are TRBV5-1 and TRBJ2-1; maybe TRBD2 (6 bases). Trimming shortened V by 4 bases and J by 12 bases, and 14 bases separated the two germline ends. Germline CDR1 is SGHRS and CDR2 is YFSETQ. The CDR3 totals 12 residues. CDR3 amino acids: CASSLGGLGQFF. CDR3 coding DNA: TGCGCCAGCAGCCTTGGGGGACTTGGGCAGTTCTTC.

The chain links TRBV11-3 to TRBJ2-7; no reliable D call. This CDR3 region has 15 residues. The germline V and J ends were trimmed by 5 bases and 2 bases, with 16 bases remaining between them. Germline CDR1 SGHNT, CDR2 YENEEA. The CDR3 DNA sequence: TGTGCCAGCAGCCCCGGTAACGACCTCCCCTACGAGCAGTACTTC. Its protein is CASSPGNDLPYEQYF.

CDR3 coding DNA: TGTGCCAGCTCACGAAAGGCCGGGGATGGCAATCAGCCCCAGCATTTT. Amino acid sequence: CASSRKAGDGNQPQHF. The J gene is TRBJ1-5, the V gene TRBV18; D is undetermined. The CDR3 length is 16 residues. V lost 4 bases and J lost 2, with 15 bases in between. From germline, CDR1 is KGHSH and CDR2 LQKENI.

The chain employs TRBV7-2 and TRBJ2-3, with 9 nucleotides matching TRBD2. The CDR3 is 15 amino acids. The V and J ends lost 4 bases and 0 bases, in that order; junction bases with no gene match: 2. Germline V gives CDR1 SGHTA, CDR2 FQGNSA. Here the CDR3 DNA reads TGTGCCAGCAGCTCTAGCGGGACTAGCACAGATACGCAGTATTTT. Translating it yields CASSSSGTSTDTQYF.

The CDR3 DNA is TGTGCCAGCAGCCAACAGGGGGCTAACACTGAAGCTTTCTTT. As protein: CASSQQGANTEAFF. The V gene is TRBV6-6, the J gene TRBJ1-1; 9 nucleotides align to TRBD1. V was clipped by 6 bases and J by 2 bases; unmatched bases: 4. This CDR3 region has 14 residues. In germline, CDR1 is MNHNY, CDR2 SVGAGI (reference sequence).

J is TRBJ1-2 and V is TRBV2; weak D call: TRBD1 (6 bases). V lost 6 bases, J lost 1 base, and 15 bases lay in between. The CDR3 consists of 15 residues. The germline gives CDR1 SNHLY, CDR2 FYNNEI. The CDR3 DNA is TGTGCCAGCAGGTCCCCGGGACACCTTAACTATGGCTACACCTTC. The encoded protein is CASRSPGHLNYGYTF.

The CDR3 bases are TGTGCCAGCAGTGTCACCACAGGGGGAGTTCGTGGCTACACCTTC. This gives the protein CASSVTTGGVRGYTF. The genes are TRBV2 and TRBJ1-2; 8 bases map to TRBD1. With V trimmed by 4 bases and J by 7 bases, 11 bases remained unmatched. The germline CDR1 and CDR2 sequences are SNHLY and FYNNEI. CDR3 length: 15 residues.

The V call is TRBV29-1, the J call TRBJ1-4; TRBD1 is a possible D gene (5 bases). Trimming stripped 2 bases from V and 8 bases from J, with 15 bases between. The germline gives CDR1 SQVTM, CDR2 ANQGSEA. The CDR3 sequence is 14 residues long. Here the CDR3 DNA reads TGCAGCGTTGAAAAAGGTAAAACAGGAGAAAAACTGTTTTTT. Translated, it gives CSVEKGKTGEKLFF.

This chain uses TRBV18 with TRBJ2-1, with 14 nucleotides matching TRBD2. CDR1 and CDR2 from the germline V gene are KGHSH and LQKENI. With V trimmed by 3 bases and J by 1 base, 8 bases remained unmatched. CDR3 length: 19 amino acids. The CDR3 DNA sequence: TGTGCCAGCTCACCCCCCGGGACTAGCGGGGGTGTGTCCTACAATGAGCAGTTCTTC. It specifies CASSPPGTSGGVSYNEQFF.

The V gene is TRBV5-1, the J gene TRBJ2-2; weak D call: TRBD2 (6 bases). The CDR3 has 16 amino acids. V was cut by 2 bases and J by 4 bases, with 15 bases left in between. Germline values: CDR1 SGHRS, CDR2 YFSETQ. CDR3 protein: CASSFEAGLSTGELFF. CDR3 bases: TGCGCCAGCAGCTTTGAGGCGGGGTTATCCACCGGGGAGCTGTTTTTT. The whole variable domain, filled in from reference TRBV5-1 and TRBJ2-2, reads KAGVTQTPRYLIKTRGQQVTLSCSPISGHRSVSWYQQTPGQGLQFLFEYFSETQRNKGNFPGRFSGRQFSNSRSEMNVSTLELGDSALYLCASSFEAGLSTGELFFGEGSRLTVL.

The chain joins TRBV9 to TRBJ1-1, with D possibly matching TRBD1 (5 bases). Germline CDR1 and CDR2: SGDLS and YYNGEE. V shed 4 bases and J shed 4 bases, with 17 bases lying between them. This CDR3 spans 15 amino acids. CDR3: CASSPLSGVGTEAFF. The CDR3 nucleotides read TGTGCCAGCAGCCCACTGTCGGGGGTCGGCACTGAAGCTTTCTTT.

The chain carries TRBV4-3 and TRBJ2-3; D remains unclear. This CDR3 region has 17 residues. Germline CDR1 LGHNA, CDR2 YSLEER. V was pared by 0 bases and J by 2 bases, with 15 bases between. The CDR3: CASSQDRLGPFTDTQYF. The CDR3 bases are TGCGCCAGCAGCCAAGATCGACTTGGGCCCTTCACAGATACGCAGTATTTT.